This T cell receptor beta chain derives from a study of PD-L1 blockade in urothelial cancer. V dropped 8 bases and J dropped 2 bases, with 13 bases sitting between them. The CDR3 covers 14 residues. Germline assignment: CDR1 MNHNS and CDR2 SASEGT. Urothelial carcinoma in patients was locally advanced or metastatic. Generated by immunoSEQ multiplex PCR, the TCRdb table keeps only in-frame clones and is missing some. The table includes more than 45,000 clones, 70% to 90% detected once. The chain uses TRBV6-1 and TRBJ1-3; D possibly corresponds to TRBD1 (6 bases). The sequenced sample was PBMCs, obtained around atezolizumab (anti-PD-L1) treatment. The source of this sequence is a man aged 55 to 70 with urothelial cancer. CDR3 region: CASADRPTGNTIYF. As DNA, the CDR3 is TGTGCCAGCGCCGACAGGCCAACTGGAAACACCATATATTTT.